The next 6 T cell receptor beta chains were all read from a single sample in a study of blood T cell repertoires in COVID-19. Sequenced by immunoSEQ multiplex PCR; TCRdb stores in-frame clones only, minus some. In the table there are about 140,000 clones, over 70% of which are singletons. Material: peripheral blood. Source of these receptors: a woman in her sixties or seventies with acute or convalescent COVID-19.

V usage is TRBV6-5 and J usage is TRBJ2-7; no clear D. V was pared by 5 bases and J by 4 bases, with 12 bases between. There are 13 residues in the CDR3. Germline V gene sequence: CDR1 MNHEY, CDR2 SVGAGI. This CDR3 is CASSPLARYEQYF. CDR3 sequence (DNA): TGTGCCAGCAGTCCACTCGCCCGTTACGAGCAGTACTTC.

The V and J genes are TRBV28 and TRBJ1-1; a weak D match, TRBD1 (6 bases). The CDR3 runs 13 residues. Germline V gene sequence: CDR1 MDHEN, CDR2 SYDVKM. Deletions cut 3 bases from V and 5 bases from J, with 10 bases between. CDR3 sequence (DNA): TGTGCCAGCAGTTTCAGGGGATGGACTGAAGCTTTCTTT. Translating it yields CASSFRGWTEAFF.

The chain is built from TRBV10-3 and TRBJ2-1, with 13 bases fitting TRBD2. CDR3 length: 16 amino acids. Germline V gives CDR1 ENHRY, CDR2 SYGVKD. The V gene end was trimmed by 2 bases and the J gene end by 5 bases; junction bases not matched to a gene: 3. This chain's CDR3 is CAISETGLAGNNEQFF. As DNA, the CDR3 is TGTGCCATCAGTGAGACGGGACTAGCGGGGAACAATGAGCAGTTCTTC.

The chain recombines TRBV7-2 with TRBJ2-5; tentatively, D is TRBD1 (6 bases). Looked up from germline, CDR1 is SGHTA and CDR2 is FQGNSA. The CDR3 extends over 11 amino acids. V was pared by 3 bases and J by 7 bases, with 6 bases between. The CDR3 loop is CASSLDRTQYF. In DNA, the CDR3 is TGTGCCAGCAGCTTGGACAGGACCCAGTACTTC.

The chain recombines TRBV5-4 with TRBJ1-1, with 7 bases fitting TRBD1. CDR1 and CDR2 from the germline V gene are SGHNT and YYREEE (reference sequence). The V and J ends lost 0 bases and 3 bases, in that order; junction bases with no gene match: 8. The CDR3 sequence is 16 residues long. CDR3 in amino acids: CASSLGQGRKDTEAFF. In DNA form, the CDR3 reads TGTGCCAGCAGCTTGGGACAGGGAAGGAAGGACACTGAAGCTTTCTTT.

This chain's CDR3 is CASSARYGGQGGPSSYNEQFF. The CDR3 nucleotides read TGTGCCAGCAGCGCTAGGTATGGAGGACAGGGGGGCCCAAGCTCCTACAATGAGCAGTTCTTC. This chain joins TRBV9 and TRBJ2-1; TRBD1 aligns across 10 bases. After removal of 3 bases from V and 0 bases from J, the junction contained 18 bases not matched to a gene. This CDR3 is 21 amino acids long. Germline values: CDR1 SGDLS, CDR2 YYNGEE.